This is a list of T cell receptor beta chains from one sample in a study of T cells in Graves' hyperthyroidism and ophthalmopathy. A single record per CDR3 protein comes from TCRdb applying MiXCR to the multiplex PCR reads. The sample records 300,000 to 450,000 distinct CDR3 sequences, approximately 14% being singletons. What was sequenced was blood. The receptors were gathered from a woman aged 18-29 years with Graves' hyperthyroidism that later progressed to Graves' ophthalmopathy. CDR3s include the opening cysteine and the closing phenylalanine or tryptophan. Fields, in order: CDR3 protein, CDR3 DNA, V gene, clone size, D gene, CDR3 length, J gene. A D gene is named only where the DNA matches it firmly. Clone sizes are given selectively: once, few, many, or a class where the clone is expanded.

CDR3 protein: CASSLITGTVVEKLFF
CDR3 DNA: TGTGCCAGCAGTCTAATAACCGGGACAGTGGTCGAAAAACTGTTTTTT
V gene: TRBV28
clone size: many
D gene: TRBD1
CDR3 length: 16
J gene: TRBJ1-4

CDR3 protein: CASGTRQGPGFNEQFF
CDR3 DNA: TGTGCCAGCGGAACCAGACAGGGGCCAGGATTCAATGAGCAGTTCTTC
V gene: TRBV2
clone size: many
D gene: TRBD1
CDR3 length: 16
J gene: TRBJ2-1

CDR3 protein: CASSQPDRLDEQFF
CDR3 DNA: TGCGCCAGCAGCCAACCGGACAGGTTGGATGAGCAGTTCTTC
V gene: TRBV4-1
clone size: few
D gene: TRBD1
CDR3 length: 14
J gene: TRBJ2-1

CDR3 protein: CASSQGFSATDTQYF
CDR3 DNA: TGCGCCAGCAGCCAAGGATTTTCAGCAACAGATACGCAGTATTTT
V gene: TRBV4-3
clone size: many
D gene: NA
CDR3 length: 15
J gene: TRBJ2-3

CDR3 protein: CSVEDKGQGPETQYF
CDR3 DNA: TGCAGCGTTGAAGATAAGGGACAGGGGCCGGAGACCCAGTACTTC
V gene: TRBV29-1
clone size: many
D gene: TRBD1
CDR3 length: 15
J gene: TRBJ2-5

CDR3 protein: CASSTTRPTFF
CDR3 DNA: TGTGCCAGCAGCACCACTAGGCCGACGTTCTTC
V gene: TRBV12-3/TRBV12-4
clone size: few
D gene: NA
CDR3 length: 11
J gene: TRBJ2-1

CDR3 protein: CATSVRDEQYF
CDR3 DNA: TGTGCCACCTCCGTAAGGGATGAGCAGTACTTC
V gene: TRBV24-1
clone size: NA
D gene: NA
CDR3 length: 11
J gene: TRBJ2-7

CDR3 protein: CASSLSTGQETQYF
CDR3 DNA: TGTGCCAGCAGCTTATCAACGGGGCAAGAGACCCAGTACTTC
V gene: TRBV7-2
clone size: many
D gene: NA
CDR3 length: 14
J gene: TRBJ2-5

CDR3 protein: CSAAGVGEQYF
CDR3 DNA: TGCAGTGCTGCGGGAGTCGGCGAGCAGTACTTC
V gene: TRBV20-1
clone size: many
D gene: TRBD2
CDR3 length: 11
J gene: TRBJ2-7

CDR3 protein: CASSRTSGSTNEQFF
CDR3 DNA: TGTGCCAGCAGCAGGACTAGCGGGAGTACGAATGAGCAGTTCTTC
V gene: TRBV27
clone size: many
D gene: TRBD2
CDR3 length: 15
J gene: TRBJ2-1

CDR3 protein: CASSSYRGDGYTF
CDR3 DNA: TGTGCCAGCAGTTCCTACAGGGGAGATGGCTACACCTTC
V gene: TRBV28
clone size: many
D gene: TRBD1
CDR3 length: 13
J gene: TRBJ1-2

CDR3 protein: CASSLDGSGRTDTQYF
CDR3 DNA: TGCGCCAGCAGCTTGGATGGTAGCGGCCGCACAGATACGCAGTATTTT
V gene: TRBV5-1
clone size: many
D gene: NA
CDR3 length: 16
J gene: TRBJ2-3

CDR3 protein: CASSSPDKLAGDLRDEQFF
CDR3 DNA: TGTGCCAGCAGCTCGCCAGACAAACTAGCGGGAGACCTCAGGGATGAGCAGTTCTTC
V gene: TRBV7-8
clone size: many
D gene: TRBD2
CDR3 length: 19
J gene: TRBJ2-1

CDR3 protein: CASSDGLNYGYTF
CDR3 DNA: TGCGCCAGCAGTGATGGCCTTAACTATGGCTACACCTTC
V gene: TRBV10-2
clone size: many
D gene: NA
CDR3 length: 13
J gene: TRBJ1-2

CDR3 protein: CAGSTTGTSGYNEQFF
CDR3 DNA: TGTGCCGGCAGTACGACCGGGACTAGCGGATACAATGAGCAGTTCTTC
V gene: TRBV6-2/TRBV6-3
clone size: few
D gene: TRBD2
CDR3 length: 16
J gene: TRBJ2-1

CDR3 protein: CASSLGTGESPNEKLFF
CDR3 DNA: TGCGCCAGCAGCCTGGGGACAGGGGAATCACCTAATGAAAAACTGTTTTTT
V gene: TRBV5-1
clone size: NA
D gene: TRBD1
CDR3 length: 17
J gene: TRBJ1-4

CDR3 protein: CAISESGVQETQYF
CDR3 DNA: TGTGCCATCAGTGAGTCTGGGGTTCAAGAGACCCAGTACTTC
V gene: TRBV10-3
clone size: many
D gene: NA
CDR3 length: 14
J gene: TRBJ2-5

CDR3 protein: CASSFGTSGRAGEQFF
CDR3 DNA: TGCGCCAGCAGCTTTGGGACTAGCGGGAGGGCTGGGGAGCAGTTCTTC
V gene: TRBV5-1
clone size: NA
D gene: TRBD2
CDR3 length: 16
J gene: TRBJ2-1